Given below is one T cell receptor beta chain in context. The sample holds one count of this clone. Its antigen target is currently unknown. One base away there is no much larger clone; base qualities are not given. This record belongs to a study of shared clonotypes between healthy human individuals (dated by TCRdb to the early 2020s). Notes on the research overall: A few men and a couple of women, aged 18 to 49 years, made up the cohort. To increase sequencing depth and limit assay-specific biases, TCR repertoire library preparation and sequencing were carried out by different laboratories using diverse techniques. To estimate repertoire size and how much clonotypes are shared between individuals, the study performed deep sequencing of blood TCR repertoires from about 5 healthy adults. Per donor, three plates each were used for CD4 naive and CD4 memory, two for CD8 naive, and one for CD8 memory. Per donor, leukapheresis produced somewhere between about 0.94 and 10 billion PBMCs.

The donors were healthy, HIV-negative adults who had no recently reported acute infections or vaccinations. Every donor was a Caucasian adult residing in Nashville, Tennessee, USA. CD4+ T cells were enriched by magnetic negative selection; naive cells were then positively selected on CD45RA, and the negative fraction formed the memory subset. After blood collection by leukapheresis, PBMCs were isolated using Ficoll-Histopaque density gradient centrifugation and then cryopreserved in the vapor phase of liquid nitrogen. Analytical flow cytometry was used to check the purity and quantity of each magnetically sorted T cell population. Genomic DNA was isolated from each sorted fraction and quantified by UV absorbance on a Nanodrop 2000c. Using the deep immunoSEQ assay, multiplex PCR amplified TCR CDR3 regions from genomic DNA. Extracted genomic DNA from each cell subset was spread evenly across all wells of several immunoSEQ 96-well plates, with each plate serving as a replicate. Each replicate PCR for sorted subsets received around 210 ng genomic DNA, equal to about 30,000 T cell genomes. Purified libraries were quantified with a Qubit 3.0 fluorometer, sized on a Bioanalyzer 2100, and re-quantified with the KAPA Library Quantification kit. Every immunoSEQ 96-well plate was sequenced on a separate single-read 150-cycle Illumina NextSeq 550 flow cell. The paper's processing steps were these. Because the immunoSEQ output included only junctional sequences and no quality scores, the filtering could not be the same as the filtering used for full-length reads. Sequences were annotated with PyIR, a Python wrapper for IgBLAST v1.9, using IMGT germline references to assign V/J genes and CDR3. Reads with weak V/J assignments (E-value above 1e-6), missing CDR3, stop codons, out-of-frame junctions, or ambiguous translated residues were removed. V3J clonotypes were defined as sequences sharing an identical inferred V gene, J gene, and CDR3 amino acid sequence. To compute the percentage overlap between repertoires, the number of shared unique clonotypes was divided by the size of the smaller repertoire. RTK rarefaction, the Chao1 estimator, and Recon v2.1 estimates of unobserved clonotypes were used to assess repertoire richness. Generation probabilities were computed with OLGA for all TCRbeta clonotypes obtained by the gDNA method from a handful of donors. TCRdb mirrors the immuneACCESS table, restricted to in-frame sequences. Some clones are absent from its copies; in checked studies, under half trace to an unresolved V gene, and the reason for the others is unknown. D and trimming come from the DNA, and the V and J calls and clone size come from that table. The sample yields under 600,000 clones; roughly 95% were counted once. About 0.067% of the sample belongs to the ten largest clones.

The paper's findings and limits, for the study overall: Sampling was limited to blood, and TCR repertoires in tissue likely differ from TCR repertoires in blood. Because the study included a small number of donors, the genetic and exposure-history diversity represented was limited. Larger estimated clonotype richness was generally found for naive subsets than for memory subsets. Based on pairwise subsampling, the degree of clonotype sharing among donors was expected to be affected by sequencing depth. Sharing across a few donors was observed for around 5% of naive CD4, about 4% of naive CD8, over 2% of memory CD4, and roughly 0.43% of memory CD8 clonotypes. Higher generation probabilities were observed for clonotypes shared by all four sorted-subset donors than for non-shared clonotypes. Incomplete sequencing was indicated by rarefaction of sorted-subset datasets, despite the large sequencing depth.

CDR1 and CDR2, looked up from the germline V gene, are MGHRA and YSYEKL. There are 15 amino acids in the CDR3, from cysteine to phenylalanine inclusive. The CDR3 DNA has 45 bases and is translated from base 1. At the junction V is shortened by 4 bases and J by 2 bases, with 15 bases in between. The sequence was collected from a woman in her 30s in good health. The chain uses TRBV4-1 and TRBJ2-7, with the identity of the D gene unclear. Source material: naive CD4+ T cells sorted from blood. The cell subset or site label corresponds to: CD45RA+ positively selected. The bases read TGCGCCAGCAGCCGGTCGTCGGGCCTTACCTACGAGCAGTACTTC. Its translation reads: CASSRSSGLTYEQYF.